The present T cell receptor (beta chain) was sequenced within a study of shared clonotypes between healthy human individuals. Whole-study results and caveats: Clonotype sharing among donors was expected to depend on sequencing depth.

Germline V gene lookup returns CDR1 SEHNR and CDR2 FQNEAQ (reference sequence). Unmatched junction bases numbered 4, after V lost 0 bases and J lost 12 bases. The CDR3 consists of 12 residues. TCRdb's table, derived via immunoSEQ multiplex PCR, lists solely in-frame clones and lacks some. The data show roughly 1,100,000 clones, approximately 68% seen once. As regards this clone: The antigen is undetermined.

CD45RA+ naive and CD45RA-negative memory subsets were separated from CD4+ cells. The sequenced sample consisted of memory CD4+ T cells sorted from blood. The subset: CD45RA-negative fraction. The chain carries TRBV7-9 and TRBJ1-2, with 7 bases lining up with TRBD1. This clonotype was obtained from a man in his late teens or twenties in good health. Here the CDR3 reads CASSLAGGGHTF. DNA for the CDR3: TGTGCCAGCAGCTTAGCCGGAGGGGGCCACACCTTC.